This TCR beta chain is from a study of spatial heterogeneity in lung cancer. Study observations and caveats: The appearance of ubiquitous expanded tumor TCRs in blood was greater at resection than follow-up.

Each molecule of TCR cDNA was tagged with one unique molecular identifier. TCRdb itself ran the 5' RACE reads through MiXCR, one entry per CDR3 protein. The table shows 39,000 or so distinct CDR3 sequences, with roughly 8% occurring only once. The time point here: sample taken at primary tumor resection. No cell sorting; template was whole RNA from tumor, lung tissue or PBMC. The donors, 72 patients with untreated early-stage non-small cell lung cancer, provided the samples. The germline V and J ends were trimmed by 4 bases and 3 bases, with 16 bases remaining between them. Germline CDR1 LGHNA, CDR2 YSLEER. The CDR3 is 16 amino acids. This clonotype appeared many times. Its antigen is as yet unknown.

The clonotype was recovered from a male donor with early-stage non-small cell lung cancer. The sequencing here drew on PBMCs, taken at surgery. The J gene is TRBJ2-1, the V gene TRBV4-3, with D possibly called TRBD1 or TRBD2 (5 bases each). The CDR3 loop reads CASSLGDGELYNEQFF. The CDR3 region has the DNA TGCGCCAGCAGCCTAGGGGACGGCGAACTCTACAATGAGCAGTTCTTC.